The clone carrying this T cell receptor (beta chain) was seen a handful of times. Its cognate antigen is unknown. Use of 60 Vbeta and 13 Jbeta primers characterized the PCR. The protocol was immunoSEQ multiplex PCR, while the TCRdb copy is restricted to in-frame clones and leaves out a portion. Altogether more than 140,000 clones are present, about 80% being singletons, with the ten largest covering 1.5% to 2%. This entry is derived from a study of cytomegalovirus exposure and HLA in healthy donors. Per germline, CDR1 ENHRY and CDR2 SYGVKD. V was pared by 4 bases and J by 2 bases, with 7 bases between. There are 13 residues in the CDR3. Study outcomes and limitations: Segments of the TCR beta V type were, in most cases, productive about 90% or about 30% of the time in an earlier analysis. The authors confirmed in vitro that a few CMV-associated chains were specific for CMV antigens. Exclusion as indistinguishable affected some V segments, including TRBV6-2 and TRBV6-3. Later, TCR association rates were found to vary by HLA locus, highest for DRB1 and lowest for HLA-C.

The sample comprised PBMCs. The rearrangement links TRBV10-3 to TRBJ2-3, with unresolved D. The receptor's source is a woman aged 40 to 50 in good health and CMV-seronegative. The CDR3, as DNA: TGTGCCATCAGTGCCCCAGTCACAGATACGCAGTATTTT. Amino acids: CAISAPVTDTQYF.